One sample yielded the 9 T cell receptor beta chains listed below, sequenced in a study of blood T cells in healthy people across ages. With a J-beta primer mix and a sample-barcoded 5' primer, a second PCR ran about 6 to 11 cycles. From the 5' RACE reads, TCRdb called clonotypes with MiXCR, one entry per CDR3 protein. The data contain over 450,000 distinct CDR3 sequences, 24% of them seen just once; the ten biggest clones take up roughly 9.4%. These data were also reused for a study on T cells of mothers and their children.

The sample consisted of blood. Receptor source: a boy younger than 18 in good health.

This sequence joins TRBV28 and TRBJ2-3; 9 bases are shared with TRBD2. V lost 7 bases and J lost 0; bases outside the gene matches: 14. This CDR3 has 18 residues. Germline V gene lookup returns CDR1 MDHEN and CDR2 SYDVKM. CDR3 amino acids: CASTLSAGGGSSTDTQYF. CDR3 nucleotides: TGTGCCAGCACCTTAAGCGCGGGAGGGGGCAGCAGCACAGATACGCAGTATTTT.

The rearrangement uses TRBV20-1 and TRBJ1-3, with 8 positions matching TRBD1. V was clipped by 6 bases and J by 2 bases; unmatched bases: 9. Germline CDR1 is DFQATT and CDR2 is SNEGSKA (reference sequence). This CDR3 contains 15 residues. The CDR3 DNA reads TGCAGTGCCTGGGACAGGACCCCTCCTGGAAACACCATATATTTT. Its protein is CSAWDRTPPGNTIYF.

This clonotype was detected only a few times. The chain is built from TRBV7-3 and TRBJ1-6; 8 nucleotides line up with TRBD1. This CDR3 comprises 14 residues. V trimming: 5 bases; J trimming: 10 bases; junction bases outside the gene matches: 7. CDR1 is SGHTA, CDR2 FQGTGA, per germline. The CDR3 region is CASSKDRAGSPLHF. CDR3 DNA: TGTGCCAGCAGCAAGGACAGGGCGGGGTCACCCCTCCACTTT.

V and J are TRBV3-1 and TRBJ1-6; 10 bases agree with TRBD1. The CDR3 sequence is 18 residues long. Germline-derived CDR1 and CDR2 are LGHDT and YNNKEL (reference sequence). With 2 bases clipped from V and 0 bases from J, the junction kept 4 bases outside the gene matches. The CDR3 sequence is CASSQSGQGSSYNSPLHF. CDR3 coding DNA: TGTGCCAGCAGCCAATCGGGACAGGGGAGCTCCTATAATTCACCCCTCCACTTT. Based on the CDR3 plus reference TRBV3-1 and TRBJ1-6, the full variable domain is DTAVSQTPKYLVTQMGNDKSIKCEQNLGHDTMYWYKQDSKKFLKIMFSYNNKELIINETVPNRFSPKSPDKAHLNLHINSLELGDSAVYFCASSQSGQGSSYNSPLHFGNGTRLTVT.

This clonotype came up a few times. The rearrangement uses TRBV15 and TRBJ1-4; TRBD1 matches at 10 bases. The ends lost 2 bases at V and 6 bases at J; junction bases unmatched: 3. The CDR3 length is 15 residues. In germline, CDR1 is LNHNV, CDR2 YYDKDF (reference sequence). Here the CDR3 reads CATSRSGTGDEKLFF. The CDR3 DNA sequence: TGTGCCACCAGCAGATCTGGGACAGGGGATGAAAAACTGTTTTTT.

This clonotype was seen a handful of times. The chain carries TRBV6-5 and TRBJ1-3; TRBD1 is a possible D gene (5 bases). Germline values: CDR1 MNHEY, CDR2 SVGAGI. This CDR3 has 13 amino acids. The V and J ends lost 2 bases and 4 bases respectively, with 6 bases between them. CDR3 DNA: TGTGCCAGCAGTTACGACAGCGGAAACACCATATATTTT. It codes for CASSYDSGNTIYF.

This chain connects TRBV7-6 to TRBJ2-3; tentatively, D is TRBD2 (5 bases). Germline V gene sequence: CDR1 SGHVS, CDR2 FNYEAQ. Trimming removed 1 base from V and 2 bases from J, with 13 bases in between. The CDR3 length is 16 residues. The CDR3 loop is CASSLELAGNTDTQYF. The CDR3 DNA is TGTGCCAGCAGCTTAGAGCTAGCCGGGAACACAGATACGCAGTATTTT.

The chain couples TRBV7-6 to TRBJ2-5, with a tentative D call TRBD2 (5 bases). The V end lost 1 base, the J end lost 1 base, and 10 bases lay between the germline ends. The CDR3 is 15 residues long. The germline V gene has CDR1 SGHVS and CDR2 FNYEAQ. The CDR3 coding sequence is TGTGCCAGCAGCTTAGGATCCGGGATCCAAGAGACCCAGTACTTC. Its protein is CASSLGSGIQETQYF.

This clonotype has just a few counts. The chain recombines TRBV6-1 with TRBJ2-1, with D possibly being TRBD2 (6 bases). CDR3 length equals 16 residues. V dropped 7 bases and J dropped 0 bases, with 16 bases sitting between them. CDR1 and CDR2 from the germline V gene are MNHNS and SASEGT. CDR3 DNA sequence: TGTGCCAGCAAGCTGGCGGGGACGAGCTCCTACAATGAGCAGTTCTTC. Protein: CASKLAGTSSYNEQFF.